Listed below are T cell receptor beta chains from one sample, sequenced in a study of immune characterization of retroperitoneal liposarcoma. TCRdb recomputed calls from the PCR reads with MiXCR, one row per CDR3 protein. The sample includes approximately 9,000 distinct CDR3 sequences, roughly a quarter of them seen just once. Sequenced material: tumor tissue. Receptors were obtained from a male donor with retroperitoneal liposarcoma. CDR3s include the opening cysteine and the closing phenylalanine or tryptophan. The D gene is left open where the match is weak. Expanded clones are given a class, and other clones once, few, many or no size at all.

>NA|TRBV7-3|NA|TRBJ2-1
CASSSGPEQFF
TGTGCCAGCAGCTCCGGGCCAGAGCAGTTCTTC
>few|TRBV6-4|NA|TRBJ2-5
CASSDSTGTPPNEQYF
TGTGCCAGCAGTGACTCAACCGGGACTCCCCCCAATGAGCAGTACTTC
>many|TRBV6-1|NA|TRBJ2-4
CASTGLENIQYF
TGTGCCAGCACGGGGCTGGAAAACATTCAGTACTTC
>NA|TRBV6-8|NA|TRBJ2-1
CASSYFPRSYNEQFF
TGTGCCAGCAGTTATTTCCCCCGCTCCTACAATGAGCAGTTCTTC
>NA|TRBV12-3/TRBV12-4|TRBD1|TRBJ1-5
CASRGQGRQPQHF
TGTGCCAGCAGAGGACAGGGGAGGCAGCCCCAGCATTTT
>many|TRBV11-3|TRBD1|TRBJ2-1
CASSLGPTGGQETQFF
TGTGCCAGCAGCTTAGGGCCGACAGGGGGCCAAGAGACCCAGTTCTTC
>medium-sized|TRBV7-2|NA|TRBJ2-7
CASSLAKESYEQYF
TGTGCCAGCAGCTTGGCGAAGGAGTCCTATGAGCAGTACTTC
>medium-sized|TRBV7-8|TRBD1|TRBJ2-1
CASQTGGAYNEQFF
TGTGCCAGTCAGACAGGGGGCGCCTACAATGAGCAGTTCTTC
>many|TRBV12-3/TRBV12-4|NA|TRBJ2-7
CASSPDSPVGVYEQYF
TGTGCCAGCAGCCCCGATTCGCCGGTCGGGGTTTACGAGCAGTACTTC
>medium-sized|TRBV12-3/TRBV12-4|TRBD2|TRBJ2-1
CASSFRTSGVNEQFF
TGTGCCAGCAGTTTTCGGACTAGCGGGGTTAATGAGCAGTTCTTC
>NA|TRBV4-3|TRBD2|TRBJ2-3
CASSPGLGTDTQYF
TGCGCCAGCAGCCCGGGACTAGGTACAGATACGCAGTATTTT
>medium-sized|TRBV7-2|TRBD2|TRBJ2-1
CASSFSGGSYEQFF
TGTGCCAGCAGCTTTAGCGGGGGATCCTACGAGCAGTTCTTC
>NA|TRBV4-2|NA|TRBJ2-7
CASSQDSSGASYEQYF
TGTGCCAGCAGCCAAGATTCCTCCGGGGCATCCTACGAGCAGTACTTC
>many|TRBV7-2|NA|TRBJ1-6
CASSPGGDLEGPLHF
TGTGCCAGCAGCCCGGGGGGGGACCTCGAAGGACCCCTCCACTTT
>few|TRBV25-1|NA|TRBJ2-7
CASSTTGEPSYEQYF
TGTGCCAGCAGTACAACAGGAGAACCATCCTACGAGCAGTACTTC
>NA|TRBV27|TRBD2|TRBJ2-3
CASSRLAGGPADTQYF
TGTGCCAGCAGCCGACTAGCGGGAGGGCCTGCTGATACGCAGTATTTT
>many|TRBV6-1|NA|TRBJ1-1
CASSDRSTGTEAFF
TGTGCCAGCAGTGACAGGTCCACGGGGACTGAAGCTTTCTTT
>NA|TRBV7-2|NA|TRBJ2-7
CASSPLGGKLYEQYF
TGTGCCAGCAGCCCCCTTGGAGGAAAGCTGTACGAGCAGTACTTC
>NA|TRBV12-3/TRBV12-4|NA|TRBJ2-1
CASRPRTSQETQFF
TGTGCCAGCAGACCCCGGACTTCACAGGAGACCCAGTTCTTC
>NA|TRBV6-1|NA|TRBJ2-3
CASSESWLDTQYF
TGTGCCAGCAGTGAGAGCTGGCTTGATACGCAGTATTTT
>few|TRBV12-3/TRBV12-4|NA|TRBJ1-4
CASSFPGLDEKLFF
TGTGCCAGCAGTTTCCCAGGGCTGGATGAAAAACTGTTTTTT
>few|TRBV6-1|NA|TRBJ2-2
CACRAGTGELFF
TGTGCTTGTAGGGCTGGGACCGGGGAGCTGTTTTTT
>many|TRBV6-5|TRBD2|TRBJ2-5
CASSYRTSGRQETQYF
TGTGCCAGCAGTTACCGGACTAGCGGGAGACAAGAGACCCAGTACTTC
>NA|TRBV6-2/TRBV6-3|NA|TRBJ2-1
CASSSTWGNEQFF
TGTGCCAGCAGCTCGACGTGGGGTAATGAGCAGTTCTTC
>few|TRBV4-3|NA|TRBJ2-7
CASSQDAPAYNEQYF
TGCGCCAGCAGCCAAGATGCACCCGCATACAATGAGCAGTACTTC
>NA|TRBV27|NA|TRBJ2-7
CASSTTYEQYF
TGTGCCAGCAGTACCACATACGAGCAGTACTTC
>NA|TRBV11-2|NA|TRBJ2-5
CASIRSATSRNEQYF
TGTGCCAGCATAAGGTCAGCGACGTCTCGAAATGAGCAGTACTTC
>NA|TRBV6-6|NA|TRBJ2-7
CASSYYADLPGSYNEQYF
TGTGCCAGCAGTTACTACGCTGACCTCCCCGGGTCCTACAATGAGCAGTACTTC
>NA|TRBV12-3/TRBV12-4|TRBD1|TRBJ2-1
CASSTGTGNNEQFF
TGTGCCAGCAGCACCGGGACAGGTAACAATGAGCAGTTCTTC
>few|TRBV6-1|NA|TRBJ2-7
CASSHRAEVSYEQYF
TGTGCCAGCAGCCACAGGGCAGAGGTATCCTACGAGCAGTACTTC
>NA|TRBV27|NA|TRBJ1-1
CASSWSYVVGNTEAFF
TGTGCCAGCAGTTGGTCCTATGTGGTTGGGAACACTGAAGCTTTCTTT
>many|TRBV6-6|NA|TRBJ2-3
CASSYARSGTQYF
TGTGCCAGCAGTTACGCGAGGTCGGGTACGCAGTATTTT
>large|TRBV6-1|NA|TRBJ2-7
CASSEGDPSSYEQYF
TGTGCCAGCAGTGAAGGGGACCCAAGCTCCTACGAGCAGTACTTC
>many|TRBV12-3/TRBV12-4|NA|TRBJ1-6
CATSGGDNSPLHF
TGTGCCACCTCCGGGGGCGATAATTCACCCCTCCACTTT
>few|TRBV6-1|TRBD1|TRBJ2-2
CASRTGVNTGELFF
TGTGCCAGCAGGACAGGGGTGAACACCGGGGAGCTGTTTTTT
>many|TRBV7-2|NA|TRBJ2-1
CASSLGRNRATETQFF
TGTGCCAGCAGCCTCGGGCGAAACAGGGCAACAGAGACCCAGTTCTTC
>NA|TRBV5-3|NA|TRBJ2-1
CASSFSSGAGYEQFF
TGTGCCAGCAGCTTTTCTTCGGGAGCGGGCTACGAGCAGTTCTTC
>NA|TRBV6-6|NA|TRBJ2-3
CASSETGHSYEPYF
TGTGCCAGCAGTGAGACAGGCCACTCCTACGAGCCGTATTTT
>few|TRBV10-3|NA|TRBJ1-2
CAISPDNYGYTF
TGTGCCATCAGCCCAGACAACTATGGCTACACCTTC
>many|TRBV12-3/TRBV12-4|TRBD2|TRBJ2-7
CASSRTSADYEQYF
TGTGCCAGCAGTCGGACTAGCGCGGACTACGAGCAGTACTTC
>NA|TRBV7-2|TRBD2|TRBJ2-7
CASSPTSGRGNEQYF
TGTGCCAGCAGCCCGACTAGCGGGAGAGGGAACGAGCAGTACTTC
>medium-sized|TRBV6-1|TRBD2|TRBJ2-1
CASSEETSGGVQETQFF
TGTGCCAGCAGTGAGGAGACTAGCGGGGGGGTCCAAGAGACCCAGTTCTTC
>medium-sized|TRBV6-1|TRBD2|TRBJ2-3
CASSSGRATDTQYF
TGTGCCAGCAGTAGCGGGAGGGCCACAGATACGCAGTATTTT
>few|TRBV7-2|TRBD2|TRBJ2-1
CASSPGGRGETQFF
TGTGCCAGCAGCCCCGGCGGGAGGGGGGAGACCCAGTTCTTT
>NA|TRBV6-5|NA|TRBJ1-2
CASSFNGAEEGYTF
TGTGCCAGCAGTTTCAACGGGGCAGAGGAAGGCTACACCTTC
>many|TRBV11-1|NA|TRBJ2-3
CASSSTDTQYF
TGTGCCAGCAGCTCCACAGATACGCAGTATTTT
>few|TRBV7-2|NA|TRBJ2-5
CASSPGAETQYF
TGTGCCAGCAGCCCCGGGGCCGAGACCCAGTACTTC
>NA|TRBV12-3/TRBV12-4|NA|TRBJ2-7
CASSSLLSYYEQYF
TGTGCCAGCAGTTCTCTACTTTCATACTACGAGCAGTACTTC
>NA|TRBV7-6|TRBD2|TRBJ2-5
CASSSPRLAGQGTQYF
TGTGCCAGCAGCTCTCCTCGACTAGCGGGGCAGGGGACCCAGTACTTC
>many|TRBV7-2|NA|TRBJ1-5
CASSSMGGEDQPQHF
TGTGCCAGCAGCTCAATGGGTGGGGAAGATCAGCCCCAGCATTTT
>few|TRBV4-2|NA|TRBJ2-3
CASSQDVEGTDTQYF
TGTGCCAGCAGCCAAGATGTTGAAGGTACAGATACGCAGTATTTT
>NA|TRBV25-1|NA|TRBJ2-3
CASSDTGLRTDTQYF
TGTGCCAGCAGTGATACAGGGCTTCGCACAGATACGCAGTATTTT
>medium-sized|TRBV7-8|TRBD1|TRBJ2-1
CASSPSRQGGVETQFF
TGTGCCAGCAGCCCCTCTAGACAGGGGGGTGTGGAGACCCAGTTCTTC
>medium-sized|TRBV6-1|NA|TRBJ2-5
CASTGHREGQETQYF
TGTGCCAGCACGGGCCACAGGGAGGGCCAAGAGACCCAGTACTTC
>NA|TRBV12-3/TRBV12-4|TRBD1|TRBJ2-1
CASSSEWDSTAYNEQFF
TGTGCCAGCAGTTCAGAGTGGGACAGTACAGCCTACAATGAGCAGTTCTTC
>many|TRBV7-6|NA|TRBJ2-5
CASSLEGLGTQYF
TGTGCCAGCAGCTTAGAGGGACTGGGGACCCAGTACTTC
>few|TRBV12-3/TRBV12-4|NA|TRBJ2-1
CASRASRDSYEQFF
TGTGCCAGCAGGGCGAGCAGGGACTCCTACGAGCAGTTCTTC
>NA|TRBV7-6|TRBD1|TRBJ2-4
CASSLDGGTGAYNEQYF
TGTGCCAGCAGCTTAGACGGCGGGACAGGGGCCTACAATGAGCAGTACTTC
>medium-sized|TRBV6-6|TRBD2|TRBJ2-3
CASSYRLAGTDTQYF
TGTGCCAGCAGTTACAGGCTAGCGGGTACAGATACGCAGTATTTT
>many|TRBV6-1|NA|TRBJ2-1
CASSRGQETQFF
TGTGCCAGCAGCCGGGGCCAAGAGACCCAGTTCTTC